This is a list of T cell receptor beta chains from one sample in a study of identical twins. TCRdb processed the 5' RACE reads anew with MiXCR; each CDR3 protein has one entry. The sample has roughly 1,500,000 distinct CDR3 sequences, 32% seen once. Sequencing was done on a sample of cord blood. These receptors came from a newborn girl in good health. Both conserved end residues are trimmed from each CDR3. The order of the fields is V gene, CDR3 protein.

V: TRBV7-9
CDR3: ASSAAGAANEKLF

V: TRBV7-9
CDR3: ASSLGLASGKYNEQF

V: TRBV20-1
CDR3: SARDGSVTYEQY

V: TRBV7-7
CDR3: ASSLGRGAETQY

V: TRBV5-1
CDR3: ASSLGDSLPYNEQF

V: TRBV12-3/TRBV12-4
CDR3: ASSSLDLRTDTQY

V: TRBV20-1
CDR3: SAMIGAGNQPQH

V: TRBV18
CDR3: ASSPWDRGTEAF

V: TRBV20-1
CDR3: SASGVDEQY

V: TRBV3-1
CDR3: ASSHFGARSRGSPLH

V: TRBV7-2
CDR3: ASSLAFSQLAAQLYEQY

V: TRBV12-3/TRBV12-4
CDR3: ASSSTTGRYGYT

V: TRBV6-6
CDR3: ASSSAAAGTLNTEAF

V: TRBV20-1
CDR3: SARDQGLADMF

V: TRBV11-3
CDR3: ASSLVSSLNTGELF

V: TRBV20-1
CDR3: SARPGSGSEGEQY

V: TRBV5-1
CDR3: ASGRGQAGTDTQY

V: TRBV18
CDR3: ASSPLVRGLNYGYT

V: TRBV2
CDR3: ASSVKGFNGYT

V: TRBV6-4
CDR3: ASSDTNREGYT

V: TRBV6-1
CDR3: ASRTGYEANYGYT

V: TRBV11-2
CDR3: ASSLDPLVQETQY

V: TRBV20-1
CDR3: SASGFSGRINNEQF

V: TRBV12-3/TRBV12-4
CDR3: ASSTTRGSYEQF

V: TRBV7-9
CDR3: ASSPQGGSSTDTQY

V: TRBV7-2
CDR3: ASSGRTGGPSPLH

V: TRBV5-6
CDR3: ASSLLTGLYNEQF

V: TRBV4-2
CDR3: ASSQDSGGVGDTQY

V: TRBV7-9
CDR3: ASSFSTTHTEAF

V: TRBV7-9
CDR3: ASSLATVARSYNEQF

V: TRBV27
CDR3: AAPLRVNEQY

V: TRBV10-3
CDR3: AISGGSALSQGTQY

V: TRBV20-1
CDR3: SASRLPTYNEQF

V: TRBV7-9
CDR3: ASSSQYRGQSYEQY

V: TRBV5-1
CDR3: ASSRDRNYGYT

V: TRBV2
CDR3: ASSANYNEQF

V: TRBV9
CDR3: ASSVDLAGGYNEQF

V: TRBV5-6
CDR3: ASSIGVRRSTDTQY

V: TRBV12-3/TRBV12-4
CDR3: ASSSGTRSHNEQF

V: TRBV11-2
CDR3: ASSLWVPADCGYT

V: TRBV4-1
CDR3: ASSQGTTGYNSPLH

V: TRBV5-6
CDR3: ASSLGVAGKGQF

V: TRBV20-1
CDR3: SVLPGGQPQH

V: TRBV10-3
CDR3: AISDGLARVGADTQY

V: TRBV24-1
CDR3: ATSDPMTGNQPQH

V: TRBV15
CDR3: ATSRDRSSYNEQY

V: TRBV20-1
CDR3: SARVPNSEQY